These 9 T cell receptor beta chains were sequenced from one sample in a study of beta chain features in type 1 diabetes. The investigators reverse transcribed all of the isolated RNA, so they sequenced expressed TCRB transcripts. Produced via immunoSEQ multiplex PCR; TCRdb's table is partial and in-frame only. The table includes roughly 250,000 clones, more than 9% detected once. Sequenced: naive CD4+ T cells from blood. These receptors were obtained from a woman aged 18-29 years in good health.

The table lists this clone with a few counts. The V and J genes are TRBV4-2 and TRBJ2-7, with 14 bases identical to TRBD2. The length of the CDR3 is 19 residues. The V segment lost 3 bases and the J segment 0 bases; nucleotides outside the gene matches: 10. Germline V gene data show CDR1 as LGHNA and CDR2 as YNFKEQ. The CDR3: CASSHPVTSGRGSSYEQYF. The CDR3 nucleotides read TGTGCCAGCAGCCACCCCGTGACTAGCGGGAGGGGGAGCTCCTACGAGCAGTACTTC.

This chain joins TRBV5-1 and TRBJ2-3; 10 nucleotides line up with TRBD2. Germline-derived CDR1 and CDR2 are SGHRS and YFSETQ. The CDR3 loop spans 14 amino acids. J gave up 4 bases and V 4 bases, and 3 bases lay outside the gene matches. The CDR3 DNA reads as TGCGCCAGCAGCGGGACTAGCGTGGCAGATACGCAGTATTTT. Protein sequence: CASSGTSVADTQYF.

The genes are TRBV7-3 and TRBJ2-2, with 8 bases identical to TRBD2. Trimming cost V 5 bases and J 5 bases; bases outside gene matches: 7. The CDR3 loop spans 15 amino acids. Germline V gene lookup returns CDR1 SGHTA and CDR2 FQGTGA. The CDR3 reads CASSPGTRGTGELFF. CDR3 DNA: TGTGCCAGCAGCCCCGGGACTAGGGGGACCGGGGAGCTGTTTTTT.

The V and J genes are TRBV5-4 and TRBJ1-6; 9 bases agree with TRBD1. The CDR3 is made up of 14 amino acids. The V segment lost 7 bases and the J segment 8 bases; nucleotides outside the gene matches: 7. CDR1 is SGHNT, CDR2 YYREEE, per germline (reference sequence). The CDR3 sequence: CASSRDRVDSPLHF. The DNA for the CDR3 is TGTGCCAGCTCTAGGGACAGGGTTGATTCACCCCTCCACTTT.

In its sample, this clone was seen a few times. CDR3 coding DNA: TGTGCCAGCAGCCGAGGGGACAGCTTAGGTGGCTACACCTTC. Residues: CASSRGDSLGGYTF. The chain combines TRBV7-9 with TRBJ1-2; 7 bases fit TRBD1. The length of the CDR3 is 14 residues. CDR1 SEHNR and CDR2 FQNEAQ come from the germline V gene (reference sequence). V lost 5 bases and J lost 7; bases outside the gene matches: 10.

This clone occurred a few times. The rearrangement uses TRBV6-1 and TRBJ2-2; possible D gene TRBD1, 6 bases. The germline V gene encodes CDR1 MNHNS and CDR2 SASEGT. V lost 4 bases and J 4 bases, leaving 10 bases between the germline ends. The CDR3 spans 14 residues. For the CDR3, the DNA is TGTGCCAGCAGTGGGTACAGGGCCACCGGGGAGCTGTTTTTT. Translated: CASSGYRATGELFF.

The chain recombines TRBV10-3 with TRBJ2-7; D is possibly TRBD1 (6 bases). Germline loops: CDR1 ENHRY, CDR2 SYGVKD. Trimming left V 6 bases short and J 3 bases short, with 15 bases between. The CDR3 extends over 14 amino acids. For the CDR3, the DNA is TGTGCCATCAGGGAAGGGACAAAGAACTACGAGCAGTACTTC. Its protein product is CAIREGTKNYEQYF.

The CDR3: CASSVHRGEQYF. The DNA for the CDR3 is TGTGCCAGTAGTGTCCACAGGGGCGAGCAGTACTTC. The chain recombines TRBV19 with TRBJ2-7, with 7 bases lining up with TRBD1. The junction had 4 bases not matched to a gene; V was cut back by 5 bases and J by 6 bases. This CDR3 has 12 residues. Germline V gene sequence: CDR1 LNHDA, CDR2 SQIVND (reference sequence). The variable domain in full, with the rest retrieved from reference TRBV19 and TRBJ2-7, is DGGITQSPKYLFRKEGQNVTLSCEQNLNHDAMYWYRQDPGQGLRLIYYSQIVNDFQKGDIAEGYSVSREKKESFPLTVTSAQKNPTAFYLCASSVHRGEQYFGPGTRLTVT.

CDR3 amino acids: CASSSGGGSYNEQFF. The CDR3, as DNA: TGTGCCAGCAGCTCAGGCGGGGGGTCCTACAATGAGCAGTTCTTC. The gene calls are TRBV28 and TRBJ2-1; 8 nucleotides agree with TRBD2. Germline V CDR1 and CDR2: MDHEN, SYDVKM. The CDR3 has 15 amino acids. V dropped 6 bases and J dropped 1; count of bases not matched to a gene: 5.